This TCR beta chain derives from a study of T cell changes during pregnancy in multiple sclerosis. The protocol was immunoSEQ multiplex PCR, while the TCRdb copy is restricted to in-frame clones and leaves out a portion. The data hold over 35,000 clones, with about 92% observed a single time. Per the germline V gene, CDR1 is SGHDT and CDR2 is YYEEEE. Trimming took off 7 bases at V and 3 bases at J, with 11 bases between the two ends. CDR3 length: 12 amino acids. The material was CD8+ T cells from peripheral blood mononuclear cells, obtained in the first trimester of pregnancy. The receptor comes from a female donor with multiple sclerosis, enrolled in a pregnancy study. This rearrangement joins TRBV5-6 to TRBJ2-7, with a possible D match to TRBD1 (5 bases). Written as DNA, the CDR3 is TGTGCCAGCCGAGACAGTCACTACGAGCAGTACTTC. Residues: CASRDSHYEQYF.